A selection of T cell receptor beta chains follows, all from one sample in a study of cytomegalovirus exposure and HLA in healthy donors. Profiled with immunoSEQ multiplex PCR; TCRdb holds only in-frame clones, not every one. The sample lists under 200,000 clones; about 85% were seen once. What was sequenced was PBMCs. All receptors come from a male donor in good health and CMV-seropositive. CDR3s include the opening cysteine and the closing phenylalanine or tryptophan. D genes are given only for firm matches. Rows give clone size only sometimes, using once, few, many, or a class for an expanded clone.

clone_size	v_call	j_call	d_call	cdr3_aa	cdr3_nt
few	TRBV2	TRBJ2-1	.	CASSDRGTYNEQFF	TGTGCCAGCAGTGACAGGGGGACTTACAATGAGCAGTTCTTC
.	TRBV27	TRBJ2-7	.	CASSPRQYSYEQYF	TGTGCCAGCAGTCCGCGACAGTATTCCTACGAGCAGTACTTC
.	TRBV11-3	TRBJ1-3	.	CASSQQNSGNTIYF	TGTGCCAGCAGCCAACAGAACTCTGGAAACACCATATATTTT
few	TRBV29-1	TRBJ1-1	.	CSTKPGGVNTEAFF	TGCAGCACTAAACCGGGGGGGGTGAACACTGAAGCTTTCTTT
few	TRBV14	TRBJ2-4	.	CASKSSSKNIQYF	TGTGCCAGCAAGAGTAGCTCCAAAAACATTCAGTACTTC
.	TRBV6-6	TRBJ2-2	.	CASSYSPNRDTGELFF	TGTGCCAGCAGTTACTCCCCTAACAGGGACACCGGGGAGCTGTTTTTT
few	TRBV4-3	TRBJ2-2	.	CASRLGYANTGELFF	TGCGCCAGCAGACTAGGGTACGCGAACACCGGGGAGCTGTTTTTT
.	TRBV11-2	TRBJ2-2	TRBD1	CASSSRTGGSGELFF	TGTGCCAGCAGCTCACGGACAGGGGGTAGCGGGGAGCTGTTTTTT
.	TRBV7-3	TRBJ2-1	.	CASSLSDGIYNEQFF	TGTGCCAGCAGCTTAAGTGACGGGATCTACAATGAGCAGTTCTTC
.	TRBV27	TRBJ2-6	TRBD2	CATYSGTAGANVLTF	TGTGCCACCTATAGCGGGACGGCTGGGGCCAACGTCCTGACTTTC
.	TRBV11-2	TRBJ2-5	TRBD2	CASSETSGGSETQYF	TGTGCCAGCAGCGAAACTAGCGGGGGGTCAGAGACCCAGTACTTC
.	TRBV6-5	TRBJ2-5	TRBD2	CASSLGIGEGTQYF	TGTGCCAGCAGTCTCGGGATAGGGGAGGGGACCCAGTACTTC
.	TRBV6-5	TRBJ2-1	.	CASSYSLARDYNEQFF	TGTGCCAGCAGTTACTCTCTAGCGAGGGACTACAATGAGCAGTTCTTC
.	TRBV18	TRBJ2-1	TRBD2	CASSPLSGRKDEQFF	TGTGCCAGCTCACCACTTAGCGGGAGAAAGGATGAGCAGTTCTTC
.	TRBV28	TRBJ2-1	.	CASSPREKQFF	TGTGCCAGCAGCCCTCGGGAAAAGCAGTTCTTC
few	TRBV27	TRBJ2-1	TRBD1	CASSPPGQGNYNEQFF	TGTGCCAGCAGTCCTCCGGGACAGGGTAACTACAATGAGCAGTTCTTC
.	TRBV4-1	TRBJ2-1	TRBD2	CASSLSGTNNEQFF	TGCGCCAGCAGTCTATCGGGGACTAACAATGAGCAGTTCTTC
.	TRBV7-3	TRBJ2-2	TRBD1	CASSLTGTGQGRLFF	TGTGCCAGCAGCTTAACGGGGACAGGGCAAGGTCGACTGTTTTTT
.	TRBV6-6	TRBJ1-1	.	CASSRELEGTEAFF	TGTGCCAGCAGCCGGGAGTTGGAGGGCACTGAAGCTTTCTTT
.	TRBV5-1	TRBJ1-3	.	CASSLAAADGNTIYF	TGCGCCAGCAGCTTGGCTGCAGCGGATGGAAACACCATATATTTT
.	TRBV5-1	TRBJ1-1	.	CASSLAGQPLNTEAFF	TGCGCCAGCAGCTTGGCCGGACAGCCCTTGAACACTGAAGCTTTCTTT
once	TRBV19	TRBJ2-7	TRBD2	CASSTSGLAGRNEQYF	TGTGCCAGTAGTACCTCTGGACTAGCGGGGAGAAACGAGCAGTACTTC
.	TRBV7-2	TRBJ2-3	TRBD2	CASSSTKGSGRLTDTQYF	TGTGCCAGCAGCTCAACCAAGGGGAGCGGGAGGTTGACAGATACGCAGTATTTT
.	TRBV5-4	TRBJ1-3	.	CASSLVTGSGNTIYF	TGTGCCAGCAGCTTGGTTACAGGGTCTGGAAACACCATATATTTT
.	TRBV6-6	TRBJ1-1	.	CASSAASLMNTEAFF	TGTGCCAGCAGTGCGGCTAGCCTAATGAACACTGAAGCTTTCTTT
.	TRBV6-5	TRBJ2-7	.	CASSYSTRSASYEQYF	TGTGCCAGCAGTTACTCGACCAGGTCGGCATCCTACGAGCAGTACTTC
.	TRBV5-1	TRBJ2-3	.	CASSGQGNTDTQYF	TGCGCCAGCAGCGGGCAGGGAAACACAGATACGCAGTATTTT
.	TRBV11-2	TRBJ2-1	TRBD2	CAFGREGGNEQFF	TGTGCCTTTGGGCGGGAGGGAGGGAATGAGCAGTTCTTC
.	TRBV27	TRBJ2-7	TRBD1	CASSFDRGAEQYF	TGCGCCAGCAGTTTCGACAGGGGAGCCGAGCAGTACTTC
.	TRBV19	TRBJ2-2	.	CASSLLTSPDGELFF	TGTGCCAGTAGTCTGCTAACTAGCCCGGACGGGGAGCTGTTTTTT
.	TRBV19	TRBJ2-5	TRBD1	CASSIIGDSQETQYF	TGTGCCAGTAGTATAATTGGGGACAGCCAAGAGACCCAGTACTTC
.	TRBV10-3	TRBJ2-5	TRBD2	CAISDAYGSGKQETQYF	TGTGCCATCAGTGACGCCTACGGTAGCGGGAAACAAGAGACCCAGTACTTC
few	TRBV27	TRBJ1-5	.	CASSLSAVSNQPQHF	TGTGCCAGCAGTTTATCGGCCGTTAGCAATCAGCCCCAGCATTTT
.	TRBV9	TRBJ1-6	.	CASSSDSSPLHF	TGTGCCAGCAGTTCGGACAGTTCACCCCTCCACTTT
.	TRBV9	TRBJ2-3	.	CASSPPTDTQYF	TGTGCCAGCAGCCCTCCCACAGATACGCAGTATTTT
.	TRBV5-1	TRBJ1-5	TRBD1	CASSSGTGGKQPQHF	TGCGCCAGCAGCTCCGGGACAGGGGGCAAACAGCCCCAGCATTTT
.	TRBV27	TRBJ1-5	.	CASTTGGINQPQHF	TGTGCCAGCACCACGGGGGGGATCAATCAGCCCCAGCATTTT